The sample holds one count of the clone carrying this T cell receptor (beta chain). The antigen remains undetermined. This sample stems from a study of cytomegalovirus exposure and HLA in healthy donors. Germline loops: CDR1 MGHDK, CDR2 SYGVNS. Trimming cost V 3 bases and J 8 bases, with 10 bases left between them. The CDR3 has 12 amino acids. The donors (healthy individuals) were bone marrow donors. Use of 60 Vbeta and 13 Jbeta primers characterized the PCR. The data were produced by immunoSEQ multiplex PCR, yet TCRdb's version contains in-frame clones alone and is incomplete. The sample consists of fewer than 200,000 clones, 71% of them appearing once. Study observations and caveats: Specificity for CMV antigens was confirmed in vitro for a few of the CMV-associated chains. Rarity marked most TCR sequences, yet some public TCRs occurred in many donors.

This TCR derives from a girl between 10 and 17 years old in good health and CMV-seronegative. This chain uses TRBV25-1 with TRBJ1-2; D may be TRBD1 (6 bases). Sequencing was carried out using PBMCs. CDR3 in amino acids: CASSDPGAGYTF. CDR3 DNA sequence: TGTGCCAGCAGTGATCCAGGGGCAGGCTACACCTTC.